The 20 T cell receptor beta chains below all came from one sample that was sequenced in a study of T cells in Graves' hyperthyroidism and ophthalmopathy. RNA transcripts gave rise to amplified TCR beta CDR3 regions. During a first-round RT-PCR of the TCR CDR3, the HTBI primer set was used. TCRdb independently ran MiXCR on the multiplex PCR reads; one entry per CDR3 protein. The sample lists hundreds of thousands of distinct CDR3 sequences; just under 20% were seen once. Sequenced sample: blood. The origin of the receptors is a man aged 35-49 years with Graves' ophthalmopathy.

The chain couples TRBV13 to TRBJ2-3; TRBD2 agrees at 14 bases. Germline CDR1 and CDR2: PRHDT and FYEKMQ (reference sequence). The V and J ends lost 2 bases and 6 bases, in that order; junction bases with no gene match: 10. CDR3 size: 18 residues. The CDR3 DNA follows: TGTGCCAGCAGCTTACCCTGGACTAGCGGGGGGCTCGATGATACGCAGTATTTT. Its protein product is CASSLPWTSGGLDDTQYF.

The genes are TRBV15 and TRBJ1-2, with unresolved D. V lost 0 bases and J lost 4, with 3 bases in between. CDR1 LNHNV and CDR2 YYDKDF come from the germline V gene (reference sequence). CDR3 length equals 12 residues. DNA for the CDR3: TGTGCCACCAGCAGAGATACCTATGGCTACACCTTC. It encodes CATSRDTYGYTF.

The chain uses TRBV15 and TRBJ1-1; 10 nucleotides line up with TRBD1. V was clipped by 5 bases and J by 6 bases; unmatched bases: 12. Germline loops: CDR1 LNHNV, CDR2 YYDKDF (reference sequence). This CDR3 comprises 16 residues. The CDR3 DNA follows: TGTGCCACCAGCCGAACGACAGGGGGCTTTCCTTCTGAAGCTTTCTTT. Its translation: CATSRTTGGFPSEAFF.

There are many counts of this clonotype. V gene TRBV7-2 combines with J gene TRBJ2-5; the D gene is possibly TRBD1 (5 bases). Trimming stripped 1 base from V and 7 bases from J, with 10 bases between. This CDR3 comprises 13 residues. The germline V gene encodes CDR1 SGHTA and CDR2 FQGNSA. The CDR3 nucleotides are TGTGCCAGCAGCTTAGACCAGGGCGCGACCCAGTACTTC. Its protein is CASSLDQGATQYF.

This clonotype has a handful of counts. V is TRBV20-1 and J is TRBJ2-3; TRBD2 aligns across 8 bases. CDR1 DFQATT and CDR2 SNEGSKA come from the germline V gene (reference sequence). The J segment lost 3 bases and the V segment lost 0 bases, leaving 8 bases of the junction unmatched. The CDR3 runs 16 residues. CDR3 sequence: CSARDSGGAGTDTQYF. CDR3 DNA: TGCAGTGCTAGAGATTCGGGAGGGGCGGGGACAGATACGCAGTATTTT.

The chain joins TRBV11-2 to TRBJ2-3; TRBD2 matches 10 bases. Per the germline V gene, CDR1 is SGHAT and CDR2 is FQNNGV. CDR3 length: 16 residues. V shed 6 bases and J 2 bases; nucleotides not matched to a gene: 8. CDR3 in DNA: TGTGCCAGCAGTCCTCTTAGCGGGGGGTCCACAGATACGCAGTATTTT. It is translated as CASSPLSGGSTDTQYF.

The rearrangement joins TRBV12-3 or TRBV12-4 to TRBJ2-7; the D call may be TRBD1 or TRBD2 (6 bases each). The V gene lost 2 bases and the J gene lost 4 bases, with 12 bases spanning the gap. The CDR3 runs to 14 residues. DNA for the CDR3: TGTGCCAGCAGTTTATCGGGGGCGCGTTACGAGCAGTACTTC. Residues: CASSLSGARYEQYF.

This clonotype has at least ten counts. The genes are TRBV6-1 and TRBJ1-2; TRBD1 might be the D (5 bases). Looked up from germline, CDR1 is MNHNS and CDR2 is SASEGT. V was trimmed by 6 bases and J by 8 bases, leaving 13 bases between them. The CDR3 extends over 12 amino acids. CDR3 sequence: CASRRGDPGYTF. CDR3 nucleotides: TGTGCCAGCAGGCGCGGGGACCCAGGCTACACCTTC.

V and J are TRBV5-1 and TRBJ2-7; D might be TRBD1 (6 bases). Germline assignment: CDR1 SGHRS and CDR2 YFSETQ. CDR3 length: 14 residues. Trimming stripped 5 bases from V and 0 bases from J, with 12 bases between. The CDR3 DNA reads as TGCGCCAGCAGGGCAGGGGTCGTCTCCTACGAGCAGTACTTC. This sequence encodes CASRAGVVSYEQYF.

CDR3 residues: CASSYSGTGGNEKLFF. CDR3 sequence (DNA): TGTGCCAGCAGTTACTCAGGGACAGGGGGTAATGAAAAACTGTTTTTT. V gene TRBV6-2 or TRBV6-3 combines with J gene TRBJ1-4; 11 bases fit TRBD1. Germline V gene lookup returns CDR1 MNHEY and CDR2 SVGEGT. Losses at the gene ends were 0 bases for V and 4 bases for J; bases not matched to a gene: 1. The CDR3 covers 16 residues.

Comments on this clonotype: This may stem from a read error, because a much larger clone lies one nucleotide away. V gene TRBV10-2 combines with J gene TRBJ1-6; D might be TRBD1 (5 bases). V lost 3 bases to trimming and J lost 7 bases, with 19 bases between them. This CDR3 has 17 amino acids. Looked up from germline, CDR1 is WSHSY and CDR2 is SAAADI. CDR3 DNA sequence: TGCGCCAGCAGTGATCCCATCCTACAGGAGGTGAATTCACCCCTCCACTTT. It encodes CASSDPILQEVNSPLHF.

This clonotype turned up a few times. The chain recombines TRBV19 with TRBJ2-3, with D unclear. CDR3 length: 11 residues. CDR1 LNHDA and CDR2 SQIVND come from the germline V gene (reference sequence). Trimming removed 8 bases at V and 8 bases at J, with 11 bases between. The CDR3: CASHRAGTQYF. CDR3 nucleotide sequence: TGTGCCAGTCACCGGGCCGGTACGCAGTATTTT.

Turning to this clonotype: The germline gene is not matched at one end of the junction; a read error may be the cause. The chain uses TRBV27 and TRBJ2-2; TRBD2 might be the D (5 bases). CDR1 is MNHEY and CDR2 is SMNVEV in the germline V gene (reference sequence). The CDR3 spans 14 residues. In DNA, the CDR3 is TGTGCCGGCAGGACTTGGGCAAACACCGGGGAGCTGTTTTTT. Translation gives CAGRTWANTGELFF.

The rearrangement links TRBV27 to TRBJ2-6; D remains ambiguous. Between the trimmed V and J ends, which lost 3 bases and 4 bases, there was a span of 31 bases. The CDR3 length is 22 residues. From germline, CDR1 is MNHEY and CDR2 SMNVEV (reference sequence). This chain's CDR3 is CASSFQGPEEYPLPDGANVLTF. The CDR3 DNA reads as TGTGCCAGCAGTTTTCAAGGGCCCGAAGAGTATCCTCTCCCTGACGGGGCCAACGTCCTGACTTTC. The full variable domain, completed using reference TRBV27 and TRBJ2-6, is EAQVTQNPRYLITVTGKKLTVTCSQNMNHEYMSWYRQDPGLGLRQIYYSMNVEVTDKGDVPEGYKVSRKEKRNFPLILESPSPNQTSLYFCASSFQGPEEYPLPDGANVLTFGAGSRLTVL.

The DNA of the CDR3 is TGTGCCATCAGTGATCGGGGGCGTTTGTCCTACGAGCAGTACTTC. This gives the protein CAISDRGRLSYEQYF. The rearrangement links TRBV10-3 to TRBJ2-7; D may correspond to TRBD1 or TRBD2 (6 bases each). The V gene's germline CDR1 is ENHRY and CDR2 SYGVKD. The CDR3 contains 15 residues. Trimming pared 3 bases from V and 1 base from J, leaving 13 bases between.

The chain carries TRBV28 and TRBJ2-1, with D unclear. Germline CDR1 and CDR2: MDHEN and SYDVKM. CDR3 length: 11 residues. V gave up 3 bases and J gave up 9 bases, with 6 bases separating them. The CDR3 reads CASSFIGEQFF. The CDR3 DNA is TGTGCCAGCAGTTTTATCGGTGAGCAGTTCTTC.

This clonotype was observed at least ten times. This chain connects TRBV2 to TRBJ1-1; 7 positions agree with TRBD1. The CDR3 totals 15 residues. Trimming removed 7 bases from V and 5 bases from J; junction bases left unmatched: 13. Germline V gene lookup returns CDR1 SNHLY and CDR2 FYNNEI. CDR3 nucleotides: TGTGCCAGCAAAAGGGGGCGCGGTGAAGTAACTGAAGCTTTCTTT. Its translation is CASKRGRGEVTEAFF. Based on the CDR3 plus reference TRBV2 and TRBJ1-1, the full variable domain is EPEVTQTPSHQVTQMGQEVILRCVPISNHLYFYWYRQILGQKVEFLVSFYNNEISEKSEIFDDQFSVERPDGSNFTLKIRSTKLEDSAMYFCASKRGRGEVTEAFFGQGTRLTVV.

The gene calls are TRBV9 and TRBJ2-7, with D unclear. V was pared by 0 bases and J by 6 bases, with 16 bases between. CDR1 SGDLS and CDR2 YYNGEE come from the germline V gene. The CDR3 spans 15 residues. The CDR3 region is CASSVATGSRGEQYF. CDR3 in DNA: TGTGCCAGCAGCGTAGCGACTGGGTCGAGAGGCGAGCAGTACTTC.

This clonotype occurred many times. V gene TRBV15 combines with J gene TRBJ2-7; 10 nucleotides agree with TRBD1. CDR1 is LNHNV and CDR2 is YYDKDF in the germline V gene (reference sequence). J lost 5 bases, V lost 1 base, and 5 bases had no gene match. CDR3 length equals 15 residues. Here the CDR3 DNA reads TGTGCCACCAGCAGAGGCGGGACAGGGGCCCACGAGCAGTACTTC. This translates into CATSRGGTGAHEQYF.

Concerning this clonotype: A much more abundant neighbour one base away suggests this may be a read error. V and J are TRBV5-1 and TRBJ2-7, with D perhaps TRBD1 (5 bases). Germline V gene sequence: CDR1 SGHRS, CDR2 YFSETQ. The CDR3 spans 14 residues. CDR3 region: CASSPGLGVYGQYF. The CDR3 DNA reads as TGCGCCAGCAGCCCCGGATTAGGGGTTTACGGGCAGTACTTC. Looking up the rest from reference TRBV5-1 and TRBJ2-7 gives the full variable domain: KAGVTQTPRYLIKTRGQQVTLSCSPISGHRSVSWYQQTPGQGLQFLFEYFSETQRNKGNFPGRFSGRQFSNSRSEMNVSTLELGDSALYLCASSPGLGVYGQYFGPGTRLTVT.